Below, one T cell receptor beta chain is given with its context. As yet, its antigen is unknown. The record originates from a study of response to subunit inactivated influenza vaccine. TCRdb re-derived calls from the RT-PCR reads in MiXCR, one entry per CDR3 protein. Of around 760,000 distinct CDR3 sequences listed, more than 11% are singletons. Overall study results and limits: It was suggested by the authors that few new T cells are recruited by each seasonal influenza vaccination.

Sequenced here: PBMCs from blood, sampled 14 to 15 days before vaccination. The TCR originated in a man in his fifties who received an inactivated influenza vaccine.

The CDR3 loop is CASSFDGALMNTEAFF. The CDR3 DNA reads TGTGCCAGCAGCTTCGACGGGGCTTTGATGAACACTGAAGCTTTCTTT. V and J are TRBV5-8 and TRBJ1-1, with D possibly being TRBD1 (5 bases). This CDR3 is built from 16 residues. Trimming shortened V by 2 bases and J by 0 bases, and 14 bases separated the two germline ends. Germline CDR1 reads SGHTS; CDR2 reads YDEGEE.